This T cell receptor (beta chain) was found in a study of blood T cells in healthy people across ages (dated by TCRdb to about 2015). In the study overall: In model experiments, template switching captured roughly one uniquely barcoded TCR beta cDNA molecule for every two T cells. Donors were grouped into four age groups: young (average roughly 17 years), middle-aged (over 35), aged (around 60) and long-lived (about 89). Donors of different ages were randomly distributed across sequencing lanes to avoid experimental bias. To track age-related changes in TCR beta repertoire diversity, the study relied on deep sequencing normalized with unique cDNA molecular identifiers. The study analyzed two additional independent replicas of 1 million unique cDNA reads from the same blood draw for two donors, one aged 18 to 30 and one aged 80 or older. General findings and caveats noted by the study authors: Compared with the aged group, the long-lived group had more naive CD4+ T cells, fewer expanded clones and increased TCR diversity, suggesting age selection. Observed TCR beta diversity correlated strongly with the percentage of naive T cells measured by flow cytometry. Observed TCR beta diversity per million T cells fell roughly linearly with age, and a significant reduction was already apparent by age roughly 40. Estimates of total diversity from one million sequenced T cells were regarded as lower bounds and underestimates. Conclusive comparison of naive and antigen-experienced compartments was prevented by the profiling of bulk unsorted PBMCs. Because donor CMV infection status was unknown, age-related changes in expanded clonotypes were potentially confounded.

Systemically healthy Caucasian individuals from Russia, some 40 in total and aged roughly 6 to 100 years, were included as donors. About 10 milliliters of peripheral blood were drawn from each donor into EDTA-treated Vacutainer tubes. Ficoll-Paque density-gradient centrifugation was used to isolate PBMCs, with at least 6.5 million per sample. Trizol reagent was used to extract total RNA from the PBMCs, yielding at least 6 micrograms per sample. The percentages of naive CD45RAhigh/CD27high T cells were determined by flow cytometry on a PBMC aliquot from every donor. Trimming removed 6 bases from V and 1 base from J, leaving 12 bases between the germline ends. The CDR3 sequence holds 14 residues, the cysteine and phenylalanine included. Only the CDR3 DNA stays, 42 bases, in frame from base 1. The germline V gene gives CDR1 as SNHLY and CDR2 as FYNNEI. Library preparation was by 5' RACE. The listed sequencing device is Illumina HiSeq 2500. A second PCR of roughly 6 to 12 cycles was run with a J-beta primer mix and a sample-barcoded 5' primer. Each TCR beta cDNA molecule received a unique molecular identifier from a template-switch 5' adaptor carrying 12 random nucleotides. Each sample yielded at least 2.5 million CDR3-containing paired-end reads. The Mint cDNA synthesis kit, primed by a TRBC-specific oligonucleotide, was used to synthesize first-strand cDNA from all RNA. After uracil-DNA glycosylase treatment, a first 18-cycle PCR used universal primers M1SS and BC2_uni_R on all cDNA. As for how the authors treated the data: Normalization of each sample was performed by random selection of 1 million high-quality reads, each carrying a distinct molecular identifier. Instead of being binned into consensus sequences, reads that shared molecular identifiers were thrown out. MiTCR, run with a Q25 quality threshold and the strictest error-elimination algorithm, handled CDR3 identification, clonotype clustering and error correction. A nonparametric unseen species model with Euler transformation was used to estimate lower-bound total TCR beta diversity. TCRdb itself trimmed the public reads at Q25 with fastp, ran MiXCR and retained productive beta chains. Each entry is one CDR3 protein sequence, shown with its most common DNA and genes. The V and J calls follow TCRdb's processing rather than the paper's. The sample table records around 1.7 million distinct CDR3 sequences; roughly 27% of these occur just once. Less than 9.5% of the sample is held by the ten biggest clonotypes.

Remarks on this clonotype: Its antigen remains unidentified. The record has no base qualities; no much larger clone is one base away.

The sequence is built from TRBV2 and TRBJ2-5; perhaps TRBD2 is the D gene, with 5 bases matching. Specimen: blood. This receptor was obtained from a woman aged 25 to 39 in good health. The CDR3 amino acid sequence is: CASREDLAQETQYF. The sequenced DNA is TGTGCCAGCAGAGAGGACTTAGCCCAAGAGACCCAGTACTTC.